The rows below give T cell receptor beta chains drawn from one sample of a study of blood T cell repertoires in COVID-19. TCRdb keeps only in-frame clones here, not all; method: immunoSEQ multiplex PCR. The sample includes about 410,000 clones, roughly 85% seen only once; the top ten take over 1.3%. Sequencing was done on a sample of peripheral blood. All receptors derive from a woman aged 25 to 39 with active or convalescent COVID-19. Both conserved end residues are part of each CDR3. D genes are given only for firm matches. The size field is filled for only some rows; it gives once, few, many or a size class.

clone size,J gene,D gene,V gene,CDR3 protein,CDR3 DNA
NA,TRBJ2-1,TRBD2,TRBV18,CASSQFPGLAYNEQFF,TGTGCCAGCTCACAATTCCCGGGACTAGCTTACAATGAGCAGTTCTTC
NA,TRBJ1-2,TRBD1,TRBV27,CASSLIWTGGKNGYTF,TGTGCCAGCAGTTTAATTTGGACAGGGGGCAAGAATGGCTACACCTTC
NA,TRBJ2-1,TRBD2,TRBV15,CATSRVLAEYNEQFF,TGTGCCACCAGCAGAGTTCTAGCGGAGTACAATGAGCAGTTCTTC
NA,TRBJ2-1,NA,TRBV5-6,CSCGRNYNEQFF,TGCTCTTGTGGGAGGAACTACAATGAGCAGTTCTTC
NA,TRBJ1-2,NA,TRBV29-1,CSIRRGQWEGYTF,TGCAGCATCCGGAGAGGGCAGTGGGAAGGCTACACCTTC
NA,TRBJ2-7,TRBD2,TRBV6-1,CASSEADPLSGDAYEQYF,TGTGCCAGCAGTGAAGCCGACCCCCTGAGCGGGGATGCCTACGAGCAGTACTTC
NA,TRBJ2-7,NA,TRBV5-1,CASSQLGGYEQYF,TGCGCCAGCAGCCAACTGGGGGGCTACGAGCAGTACTTC
NA,TRBJ1-2,NA,TRBV12-3/TRBV12-4,CASSGRRGYGYTF,TGTGCCAGCAGTGGCCGAAGGGGGTATGGCTACACCTTC
NA,TRBJ1-2,TRBD1,TRBV5-1,CASSLGGQAQRPNYGYTF,TGCGCCAGCAGCTTGGGGGGACAGGCGCAGAGACCTAACTATGGCTACACCTTC
NA,TRBJ2-5,TRBD1,TRBV7-9,CASSSQGASQETQYF,TGTGCCAGCAGCTCACAGGGGGCGTCCCAAGAGACCCAGTACTTC
NA,TRBJ2-7,TRBD1,TRBV7-2,CASRLTGTGGFEQYF,TGTGCCAGCAGGCTGACCGGGACAGGGGGCTTTGAGCAGTACTTC
NA,TRBJ2-1,NA,TRBV10-2,CASSERGYEQFF,TGCGCCAGCAGTGAGCGGGGGTATGAGCAGTTCTTC
NA,TRBJ1-5,TRBD1,TRBV7-9,CASSEGQGAIDQPQHF,TGTGCCAGCAGCGAAGGACAGGGGGCGATAGATCAGCCCCAGCATTTT
NA,TRBJ2-5,TRBD1,TRBV19,CASSLGQGVVETQYF,TGTGCCAGTAGCTTGGGACAGGGGGTAGTCGAGACCCAGTACTTC
NA,TRBJ1-1,TRBD1,TRBV7-6,CASSSQGHTEAFF,TGTGCCAGCAGCTCACAGGGGCACACTGAAGCTTTCTTT
once,TRBJ1-2,NA,TRBV21-1,CASSKGGQSF,TGTGCCAGCAGCAAAGGTGGACAGAGCTTC
NA,TRBJ2-1,TRBD2,TRBV18,CASSPRTVGTSGRAGNEQFF,TGTGCCAGCTCACCACGGACCGTCGGGACTAGCGGGAGGGCCGGCAATGAGCAGTTCTTC
NA,TRBJ1-5,NA,TRBV6-5,CASSYGDTNQPQHF,TGTGCCAGCAGTTACGGGGACACCAATCAGCCCCAGCATTTT
NA,TRBJ2-5,TRBD1,TRBV5-4,CASSAGQGGETQYF,TGTGCCAGCAGCGCCGGACAGGGCGGGGAGACCCAGTACTTC
NA,TRBJ1-6,NA,TRBV28,CASSRNFNSPLHF,TGTGCCAGCTCGCGGAATTTTAATTCACCCCTCCACTTT
NA,TRBJ2-1,TRBD2,TRBV10-3,CAISPPGGNNEQFF,TGTGCCATCAGTCCCCCGGGAGGAAACAATGAGCAGTTCTTC
NA,TRBJ2-7,NA,TRBV30,CAWSVRRGGEQYF,TGTGCCTGGAGTGTACGGCGGGGTGGCGAGCAGTACTTC
NA,TRBJ2-1,TRBD2,TRBV3-1/TRBV3-2,CASSHTSGSPPAQFF,TGTGCCAGCAGCCATACTAGCGGGAGTCCACCGGCGCAGTTCTTC
NA,TRBJ2-7,TRBD1,TRBV9,CASSSGQGAYEQYF,TGTGCCAGCAGCTCGGGACAGGGGGCGTACGAGCAGTACTTC
NA,TRBJ2-5,TRBD2,TRBV7-9,CASSWGTSAWETQYF,TGTGCCAGCAGCTGGGGGACTAGCGCTTGGGAGACCCAGTACTTC
NA,TRBJ1-3,NA,TRBV6-5,CASRRDMSSGNTIYF,TGTGCCAGCAGACGGGACATGAGCTCTGGAAACACCATATATTTT
NA,TRBJ2-5,TRBD2,TRBV9,CASSSLVLSGTETQYF,TGTGCCAGCAGCTCCCTAGTCCTTAGCGGGACTGAGACCCAGTACTTC
NA,TRBJ1-2,TRBD1,TRBV6-5,CASSFQGADGYTF,TGTGCCAGCAGCTTCCAGGGGGCTGATGGCTACACCTTC
NA,TRBJ2-1,TRBD2,TRBV6-4,CASSDGTSAGSEQFF,TGTGCCAGCAGTGACGGAACTAGCGCCGGGAGCGAGCAGTTCTTC
NA,TRBJ2-2,NA,TRBV5-8,CASSSPGANTGELFF,TGTGCCAGCAGCTCCCCAGGGGCGAACACCGGGGAGCTGTTTTTT
NA,TRBJ1-1,TRBD1,TRBV7-6,CASSPTGVNEAFF,TGTGCCAGCAGCCCAACAGGGGTTAATGAAGCTTTCTTT
NA,TRBJ2-7,TRBD2,TRBV11-2,CASSSQIAPGGSIAYEQYF,TGTGCCAGCAGCTCGCAGATAGCCCCGGGCGGGAGTATCGCCTACGAGCAGTACTTC
NA,TRBJ1-6,NA,TRBV12-3/TRBV12-4,CASSLKPDSPLHF,TGTGCCAGCAGTTTAAAGCCGGATTCACCCCTCCACTTT
NA,TRBJ2-2,NA,TRBV5-4,CASSFGQPTGELFF,TGTGCCAGCAGCTTTGGACAGCCCACCGGGGAGCTGTTTTTT
once,TRBJ2-7,NA,TRBV5-1,CASSLTGLGEQYF,TGCGCCAGCAGCTTAACAGGGTTGGGAGAGCAGTACTTC
NA,TRBJ2-1,NA,TRBV7-9,CASSLSPIGNEQFF,TGTGCCAGCAGCTTATCCCCTATTGGCAATGAGCAGTTCTTC
NA,TRBJ1-1,NA,TRBV2,CASSEALGPEAFF,TGTGCCAGCAGTGAAGCCTTGGGCCCTGAAGCTTTCTTT
NA,TRBJ1-1,NA,TRBV3-1/TRBV3-2,CASSAEGDTEAFF,TGTGCCAGCAGCGCCGAGGGGGACACTGAAGCTTTCTTT
NA,TRBJ1-4,TRBD1,TRBV11-2,CASSRRTGDNEKLFF,TGTGCCAGCAGCCGGAGGACAGGTGATAATGAAAAACTGTTTTTT
NA,TRBJ1-2,NA,TRBV29-1,CSVEGARGYNYGYTF,TGCAGCGTTGAGGGGGCCAGGGGATATAACTATGGCTACACCTTC
few,TRBJ1-1,NA,TRBV10-3,CAISETDWGEAFF,TGTGCCATCAGTGAGACTGATTGGGGCGAAGCTTTCTTT
NA,TRBJ1-4,NA,TRBV23-1,CASGPQGINEKLFF,TGCGCCAGCGGGCCCCAGGGCATTAATGAAAAACTGTTTTTT
NA,TRBJ1-5,TRBD1,TRBV6-5,CASKNGQASNQPQHF,TGTGCCAGCAAAAACGGACAGGCTAGCAATCAGCCCCAGCATTTT
NA,TRBJ2-7,NA,TRBV21-1,CASSKIEGSSYEQYF,TGTGCCAGCAGCAAAATCGAGGGCAGCTCCTACGAGCAGTACTTC
NA,TRBJ2-4,TRBD2,TRBV7-9,CASSAGTSGGPPSKNIQYF,TGTGCCAGCAGCGCCGGGACTAGCGGGGGGCCCCCTTCCAAAAACATTCAGTACTTC
NA,TRBJ1-2,TRBD1,TRBV5-6,CASSLYRDSGNYGYTF,TGTGCCAGCAGTTTGTATCGGGACAGTGGGAACTATGGCTACACCTTC
NA,TRBJ2-1,TRBD1,TRBV27,CASSLPRADRDNEQFF,TGTGCCAGCAGTTTGCCGCGAGCGGACAGGGACAATGAGCAGTTCTTC
NA,TRBJ1-6,TRBD1,TRBV4-1,CASSQQDRNSPLHF,TGCGCCAGCAGCCAGCAGGACAGGAATTCACCCCTCCACTTT
NA,TRBJ2-7,TRBD1,TRBV7-6,CASSPGQGFLFEQYF,TGTGCCAGCAGTCCGGGACAGGGGTTCTTGTTTGAGCAGTACTTC
NA,TRBJ2-1,NA,TRBV10-1,CASSDSIRQSNEQFF,TGCGCCAGCAGTGATTCTATCCGACAGAGCAATGAGCAGTTCTTC
NA,TRBJ1-2,NA,TRBV7-2,CASSLADRGKYGYTF,TGTGCCAGCAGCTTAGCGGATAGGGGTAAATATGGCTACACCTTC
NA,TRBJ1-5,NA,TRBV6-4,CASSEANNSNQPQHF,TGTGCCAGCAGTGAGGCAAACAATAGCAATCAGCCCCAGCATTTT
NA,TRBJ2-7,NA,TRBV20-1,CSASSGSLEKTYEQYF,TGCAGTGCTAGTAGTGGTAGTTTGGAGAAAACCTACGAGCAGTACTTC
NA,TRBJ1-3,NA,TRBV14,CASSQDQVRGSGNTIYF,TGTGCCAGCAGCCAAGATCAAGTCAGGGGATCGGGAAACACCATATATTTT
NA,TRBJ2-5,TRBD2,TRBV5-4,CASSQGLAETQYF,TGTGCCAGCAGCCAGGGACTAGCGGAGACCCAGTACTTC